This entry is about one TCR beta chain. Its specificity is unknown. The sample originates from a study of T-cell reconstitution after alpha-beta-depleted transplantation in children. Study findings and constraints: Newly produced T cells mostly provided counts and TCRbeta diversity after one year, as hyperexpanded clones declined. Several hundred expanded graft clones reportedly were the source of alpha-beta T cells about two months after transplant.

A library of TCRbeta sequences, prepared with unique molecular identifiers, was generated. In TCRdb, the PCR reads were re-called with MiXCR into one record per CDR3 protein. Here the sample spans around 580,000 distinct CDR3 sequences, roughly 30% being singletons. V shed 0 bases and J shed 3 bases, with 19 bases lying between them. Germline CDR1 SGHTS, CDR2 YDEGEE. CDR3 length: 17 amino acids. The chain combines TRBV5-8 with TRBJ2-7, with D possibly being TRBD1 or TRBD2 (6 bases each). Here the sequenced sample was PBMCs, taken before TCRalphabeta/CD19-depleted stem cell transplant. This receptor was identified in a boy in the first two years of life with Wiskott-Aldrich syndrome, due to receive a stem cell transplant. CDR3 protein: CASSLALGGQPIYEQYF. The CDR3 bases are TGTGCCAGCAGCTTGGCCCTGGGGGGCCAACCCATCTACGAGCAGTACTTC.